These 23 T cell receptor beta chains came from one sample sequenced in a study of T cell responses to AZD1222 COVID-19 vaccine. The method was immunoSEQ multiplex PCR; TCRdb's version includes in-frame clones alone and lacks a portion of them. The data show 150,000 or so clones, with approximately 89% seen just once and roughly 4.6% held by the top ten. This specimen was peripheral blood, taken on day 0 of AZD1222 vaccination. The receptor set was obtained from an adult in good health.

This sequence joins TRBV6-5 and TRBJ1-5, with D perhaps matching TRBD1 (6 bases). Germline-derived CDR1 and CDR2 are MNHEY and SVGAGI. Trimming left V 6 bases short and J 6 bases short, with 18 bases between. CDR3 length: 15 residues. As DNA, the CDR3 is TGTGCCAGCAGAAACGGGGGGGCGACAAGTCAGCCCCAGCATTTT. It is translated as CASRNGGATSQPQHF.

The V call is TRBV11-2, the J call TRBJ1-2, with 7 bases aligning to TRBD1. Germline assignment: CDR1 SGHAT and CDR2 FQNNGV. This CDR3 contains 14 residues. V lost 0 bases to trimming and J lost 4 bases; unmatched junction nucleotides: 2. The CDR3: CASSLDRGGYGYTF. In DNA form, the CDR3 reads TGTGCCAGCAGCTTAGACAGGGGGGGCTATGGCTACACCTTC.

The rearrangement links TRBV18 to TRBJ1-1; 9 bases match TRBD1. The CDR3 loop spans 17 amino acids. V lost 6 bases and J lost 1; bases outside the gene matches: 12. Germline values: CDR1 KGHSH, CDR2 LQKENI. CDR3: CASSLTSPGQGNTEAFF. CDR3 nucleotides: TGTGCCAGCTCTCTTACCAGCCCGGGACAGGGGAACACTGAAGCTTTCTTT. The whole variable domain, remainder taken from reference TRBV18 and TRBJ1-1, is NAGVMQNPRHLVRRRGQEARLRCSPMKGHSHVYWYRQLPEEGLKFMVYLQKENIIDESGMPKERFSAEFPKEGPSILRIQQVVRGDSAAYFCASSLTSPGQGNTEAFFGQGTRLTVV.

V gene TRBV2 combines with J gene TRBJ1-5, with D possibly being TRBD1 (5 bases). Germline V gives CDR1 SNHLY, CDR2 FYNNEI. There are 12 residues in the CDR3. Trimming took 7 bases from V and 4 from J, leaving 8 bases between them. CDR3 nucleotide sequence: TGTGCCAGCACCCAGGGTAATCAGCCCCAGCATTTT. It codes for CASTQGNQPQHF.

The chain is built from TRBV3-1 (or the pseudogene TRBV3-2) and TRBJ2-1; 9 bases fit TRBD2. The CDR3 has 16 amino acids. V lost 5 bases, J lost 4 bases, and 9 bases stayed unmatched. The germline V gene has CDR1 LGHDT and CDR2 YNNKEL (reference sequence). Written as DNA, the CDR3 is TGTGCCAGCAGCAGCTATAGCGGGAGAAAGTACAATGAGCAGTTCTTC. The encoded protein is CASSSYSGRKYNEQFF.

This clone came up a few times. The chain couples TRBV6-5 to TRBJ1-3, with D maybe TRBD1 (5 bases). The germline V and J ends were trimmed by 7 bases and 2 bases, with 12 bases remaining between them. The germline V gene has CDR1 MNHEY and CDR2 SVGAGI. This CDR3 comprises 14 residues. CDR3 DNA sequence: TGTGCCAGCACCGCCGGACATACTGGAAACACCATATATTTT. Its protein is CASTAGHTGNTIYF.

The chain recombines TRBV18 with TRBJ2-3; D possibly uses TRBD1 or TRBD2 (5 bases each). V lost 2 bases, J lost 6 bases, and 9 bases lay in between. Per germline, CDR1 KGHSH and CDR2 LQKENI. This CDR3 spans 13 amino acids. CDR3 protein: CASSPGGFDTQYF. Here the CDR3 DNA reads TGTGCCAGCTCACCAGGGGGTTTTGATACGCAGTATTTT.

This chain uses TRBV4-2 with TRBJ2-2; 7 bases are a match to TRBD2. The germline V gene has CDR1 LGHNA and CDR2 YNFKEQ. There are 16 residues in the CDR3. The V and J ends lost 2 bases and 0 bases, in that order; junction bases with no gene match: 3. The DNA for the CDR3 is TGTGCCAGCAGCCAATCGCTAGCGGCGAACACCGGGGAGCTGTTTTTT. Translating gives CASSQSLAANTGELFF.

The chain joins TRBV7-9 to TRBJ1-2, with unresolved D. The ends were cut back, 1 base at V and 4 bases at J, with 13 bases in the middle. Germline-derived CDR1 and CDR2 are SEHNR and FQNEAQ (reference sequence). This CDR3 is 15 amino acids long. The CDR3 sequence: CASSLELPGPYGYTF. The CDR3 DNA is TGTGCCAGCAGCTTAGAGCTACCGGGCCCCTATGGCTACACCTTC.

The chain combines TRBV7-2 with TRBJ2-1; TRBD2 aligns across 8 bases. Germline CDR1 and CDR2: SGHTA and FQGNSA. This CDR3 has 16 residues. With 5 bases clipped from V and 4 bases from J, the junction kept 10 bases outside the gene matches. CDR3 nucleotides: TGTGCCAGCAGCCCCGACCTAGCGGGTCCGTACAATGAGCAGTTCTTC. Its translation: CASSPDLAGPYNEQFF.

J is TRBJ1-3 and V is TRBV15; D remains unclear. V shed 5 bases and J shed 6 bases, with 17 bases lying between them. This CDR3 region has 15 residues. Germline CDR1 reads LNHNV; CDR2 reads YYDKDF (reference sequence). The CDR3 sequence: CATSADLLPLNTIYF. In DNA form, the CDR3 reads TGTGCCACCAGCGCGGACCTTCTTCCTCTAAACACCATATATTTT.

The V gene is TRBV4-2, the J gene TRBJ2-3, with D perhaps matching TRBD2 (6 bases). V lost 4 bases, J lost 0 bases, and 11 bases lay in between. The germline CDR1 and CDR2 sequences are LGHNA and YNFKEQ. The CDR3 has 15 residues. CDR3 protein: CASSLELASTDTQYF. The CDR3 DNA sequence: TGTGCCAGCAGCCTAGAGCTAGCGAGCACAGATACGCAGTATTTT.

CDR3 in DNA: TGCGCCAGCAGCCAAGATCCAGGGCGGGAGGAGTTCTTC. This sequence encodes CASSQDPGREEFF. V gene TRBV4-3 combines with J gene TRBJ2-1; 8 positions match TRBD2. The germline CDR1 and CDR2 sequences are LGHNA and YSLEER. V lost 0 bases, J lost 14 bases, and 6 bases stayed unmatched. The length of the CDR3 is 13 residues.

A remark on this clone: The sample carries other DNA sequences with the same CDR3. The chain links TRBV19 to TRBJ2-5, with 7 bases lining up with TRBD1. From germline, CDR1 is LNHDA and CDR2 SQIVND (reference sequence). V lost 5 bases to trimming and J lost 3 bases; unmatched junction nucleotides: 3. The CDR3 has 13 residues. The CDR3: CASSRDREETQYF. The CDR3, as DNA: TGTGCCAGTAGTCGGGACAGAGAAGAGACCCAGTACTTC. Looking up the rest from reference TRBV19 and TRBJ2-5 gives the full variable domain: DGGITQSPKYLFRKEGQNVTLSCEQNLNHDAMYWYRQDPGQGLRLIYYSQIVNDFQKGDIAEGYSVSREKKESFPLTVTSAQKNPTAFYLCASSRDREETQYFGPGTRLLVL.

This chain links TRBV3-1 (or the pseudogene TRBV3-2) with TRBJ2-1; possibly TRBD1 or TRBD2 for D (5 bases each). The CDR3 is 15 amino acids. The germline CDR1 and CDR2 sequences are LGHDT and YNNKEL (reference sequence). The V and J ends lost 5 bases and 0 bases respectively, with 11 bases between them. The CDR3 reads CASSLWGISYNEQFF. The CDR3 DNA follows: TGTGCCAGCAGCTTGTGGGGGATCTCCTACAATGAGCAGTTCTTC.

This clone was recorded once. V gene TRBV28 combines with J gene TRBJ1-5; D is perhaps TRBD1 (5 bases). Germline V gene lookup returns CDR1 MDHEN and CDR2 SYDVKM. Trimming pared 5 bases from V and 5 bases from J, leaving 16 bases between. The length of the CDR3 is 15 residues. The CDR3 here is CASSTTQGLHQPQHF. The CDR3 nucleotides are TGTGCCAGCAGTACAACCCAGGGACTGCATCAGCCCCAGCATTTT.

J is TRBJ2-7 and V is TRBV5-3; no reliable D call. TRBV5-3 is known as an ORF, though its function is uncertain. Deletions cut 4 bases from V and 1 base from J, with 15 bases between. The CDR3 length is 15 residues. The CDR3 protein is CARSPYSWDSYEQYF. CDR3 bases: TGTGCCAGAAGCCCGTACTCTTGGGATTCCTACGAGCAGTACTTC.

CDR3 region: CASRWLTDNQPQHF. The CDR3 bases are TGTGCCAGCAGGTGGCTGACTGACAATCAGCCCCAGCATTTT. The rearrangement links TRBV6-6 to TRBJ1-5; D is unclear. The CDR3 is made up of 14 amino acids. V was clipped by 6 bases and J by 3 bases, with 12 bases between them. The germline gives CDR1 MNHNY, CDR2 SVGAGI (reference sequence).

The rearrangement uses TRBV30 and TRBJ1-3, with D possibly matching TRBD1 (5 bases). The CDR3 spans 14 residues. Germline assignment: CDR1 GTSNPN and CDR2 SVGIG (reference sequence). The V end lost 5 bases, the J end lost 4 bases, and 15 bases lay between the germline ends. The CDR3 DNA sequence: TGTGCCTGGGGGAGGGCAGGGTACGGAAACACCATATATTTT. This encodes CAWGRAGYGNTIYF.

CDR3 bases: TGTGCCAGCGGAGGGGGCGGGTACGAGCAGTACTTC. It encodes CASGGGGYEQYF. The rearrangement links TRBV6-6 to TRBJ2-7, with D possibly matching TRBD1 (7 bases). V gave up 8 bases and J gave up 4 bases, with 12 bases separating them. The CDR3 has 12 amino acids. Germline assignment: CDR1 MNHNY and CDR2 SVGAGI (reference sequence).

This clone appeared a single time. This chain joins TRBV15 and TRBJ2-7, with D unresolved. V was cut by 0 bases and J by 5 bases, with 8 bases left in between. Per the germline V gene, CDR1 is LNHNV and CDR2 is YYDKDF (reference sequence). The CDR3 contains 13 residues. The CDR3 coding sequence is TGTGCCACCAGCAGAGATCGTCCCGACGAGCAGTACTTC. It specifies CATSRDRPDEQYF. Supplemented by reference TRBV15 and TRBJ2-7, the full variable domain reads DAMVIQNPRYQVTQFGKPVTLSCSQTLNHNVMYWYQQKSSQAPKLLFHYYDKDFNNEADTPDNFQSRRPNTSFCFLDIRSPGLGDTAMYLCATSRDRPDEQYFGPGTRLTVT.

The chain uses TRBV4-3 and TRBJ2-2; the D gene is possibly TRBD2 (6 bases). The V end was cut by 6 bases, the J end by 2 bases, with 13 bases between. The germline CDR1 and CDR2 sequences are LGHNA and YSLEER. CDR3 length equals 15 residues. The CDR3 sequence is CASREGQANTGELFF. CDR3 nucleotides: TGCGCCAGCAGGGAGGGGCAGGCAAACACCGGGGAGCTGTTTTTT.

The count of this clone is one. This chain uses TRBV28 with TRBJ2-4, with unresolved D. This CDR3 has 16 residues. The V gene's germline CDR1 is MDHEN and CDR2 SYDVKM. V lost 2 bases, J lost 4 bases, and 15 bases lay in between. The CDR3 here is CASSLPQTGPKNIQYF. As DNA, the CDR3 is TGTGCCAGCAGTTTACCCCAAACCGGGCCTAAAAACATTCAGTACTTC.